This TCR beta chain was sequenced for a study of T cell repertoires in cytomegalovirus infection. At the level of the study: From public TCR beta signatures came an indication of both CMV infection and matching HLA type. Study-wide results and limits: Cumulated frequencies of public TCR beta families served to identify carriers of CMV plus the relevant HLA.

Worth noting for this clonotype: Antigen: not known.

Each CDR3 protein gets one entry after TCRdb re-called the reads with MiXCR. The sample holds 510,000 or so distinct CDR3 sequences; about a quarter are singletons and the top ten take about 13%. V lost 4 bases and J 0 bases, leaving 10 bases between the germline ends. Germline CDR1 is MGHRA and CDR2 is YSYEKL. This CDR3 has 15 amino acids. The sequence came from a human donor in good health (CMV status not recorded). Some clones in this sample may be carry-over from other donors' samples. The rearrangement links TRBV4-1 to TRBJ1-5; D is undetermined. The sequencing input was PBMCs. The CDR3 spells CASSPVLNSNQPQHF. In DNA, the CDR3 is TGCGCCAGCAGCCCCGTCCTGAATAGCAATCAGCCCCAGCATTTT.